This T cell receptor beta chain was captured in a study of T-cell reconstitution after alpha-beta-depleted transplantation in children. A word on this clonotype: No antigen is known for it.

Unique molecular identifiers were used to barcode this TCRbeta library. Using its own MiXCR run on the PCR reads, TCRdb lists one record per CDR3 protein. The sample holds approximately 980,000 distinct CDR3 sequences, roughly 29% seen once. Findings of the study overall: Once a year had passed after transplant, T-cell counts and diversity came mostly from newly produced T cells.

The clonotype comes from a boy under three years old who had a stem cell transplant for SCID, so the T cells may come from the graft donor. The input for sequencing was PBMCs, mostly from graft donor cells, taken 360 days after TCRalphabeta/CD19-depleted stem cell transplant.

CDR3 sequence: CSAKAGGGGYTF. CDR3 in DNA: TGCAGTGCTAAAGCAGGGGGCGGTGGCTACACCTTC. The J gene is TRBJ1-2, the V gene TRBV20-1; TRBD1 aligns across 8 bases. Germline CDR1 DFQATT, CDR2 SNEGSKA (reference sequence). The CDR3 runs 12 residues. The trim removed 4 bases at V and 7 bases at J, leaving 5 bases unmatched.